The 3 T cell receptor beta chains given below trace back to one sample, sequenced in a study of blood T cells in healthy people across ages. A J-beta primer mix and a sample-barcoded 5' primer were used in a second PCR of about 7 to 12 cycles. TCRdb reprocessed the 5' RACE reads via MiXCR and lists one record per CDR3 protein. This sample carries 750,000 to 950,000 distinct CDR3 sequences, about 26% of them seen once, and the ten largest clones take 3%. These data were also reused for a study on T cells of mothers and their children.

Sequencing was carried out using blood. The receptors here all came from a boy younger than 18 in good health.

The V gene is TRBV12-5, the J gene TRBJ2-6; D tentatively reads TRBD1 or TRBD2 (6 bases each). The CDR3 sequence is 17 residues long. The ends were cut back, 4 bases at V and 0 bases at J, with 13 bases in the middle. Germline CDR1 reads LGHNT; CDR2 reads FRNRAP. For the CDR3, the DNA is TGTGCTAGTGGTTCAGGGGAGGTCCGCTCTGGGGCCAACGTCCTGACTTTC. This gives the protein CASGSGEVRSGANVLTF.

This clonotype was detected only a few times. The V and J genes are TRBV12-3 or TRBV12-4 and TRBJ2-3, with D perhaps matching TRBD2 (5 bases). The CDR3 covers 16 residues. V dropped 5 bases and J dropped 5 bases, with 20 bases sitting between them. CDR3 region: CASSPMVGLWQDTQYF. CDR3 DNA sequence: TGTGCCAGCAGTCCGATGGTTGGACTTTGGCAAGATACGCAGTATTTT.

This clonotype came up a few times. The genes are TRBV5-1 and TRBJ2-1, with 11 bases identical to TRBD2. Germline values: CDR1 SGHRS, CDR2 YFSETQ. The V gene end was trimmed by 4 bases and the J gene end by 7 bases; junction bases not matched to a gene: 4. CDR3 length equals 14 residues. DNA of the CDR3: TGCGCCAGCAGCACTAGCGGGGGCCAGAATGAGCAGTTCTTC. This translates into CASSTSGGQNEQFF.